The rows below give T cell receptor beta chains drawn from one sample of a study of blood T cells in healthy people across ages. MiXCR, run by TCRdb on the 5' RACE reads, gives a single entry per CDR3 protein. Altogether more than 650,000 distinct CDR3 sequences are present, 20% to 25% being singletons, with the ten largest covering 22%. Sequenced: blood. The receptors shown here come from a man in his 70s in good health. Both conserved end residues are part of each CDR3. Each record gives: V gene, J gene, clone size, D gene, CDR3 protein, CDR3 DNA. The D gene is left open where the match is weak. Only some rows state a clone size, as once, few, many or a class for expanded clones.

>TRBV6-5|TRBJ2-7|-|-
CASRTQGGQQYF
TGTGCCAGCAGGACCCAAGGAGGTCAGCAGTACTTC
>TRBV29-1|TRBJ1-1|many|TRBD1
CSVGQGAGAFF
TGCAGCGTTGGACAGGGGGCGGGAGCTTTCTTT
>TRBV4-2|TRBJ1-5|few|-
CASSQDGGTFGNQPQHF
TGTGCCAGCAGCCAAGATGGGGGGACCTTTGGCAATCAGCCCCAGCATTTT
>TRBV12-3/TRBV12-4|TRBJ1-3|-|-
CASRPTQGTIYF
TGTGCCAGCAGACCCACCCAAGGCACCATATATTTT
>TRBV7-8|TRBJ1-2|-|-
CASSSGLGLNYGYTF
TGTGCCAGCAGCTCGGGATTGGGGCTTAACTATGGCTACACCTTC
>TRBV7-2|TRBJ2-5|-|-
CASSLAYSTETQYF
TGTGCCAGCAGCTTGGCCTATTCGACGGAGACCCAGTACTTC
>TRBV27|TRBJ2-7|few|TRBD2
CASSSPAGGSYEQYF
TGTGCCAGCAGTTCCCCAGCGGGGGGCTCCTACGAGCAGTACTTC
>TRBV6-5|TRBJ2-1|-|TRBD2
CASSYNPTGGVLNNEQFF
TGTGCCAGCAGTTACAACCCCACCGGGGGGGTTTTGAACAATGAGCAGTTCTTC
>TRBV28|TRBJ1-5|few|-
CASSLTHKPQHF
TGTGCCAGCAGTTTGACCCACAAGCCCCAGCATTTT
>TRBV28|TRBJ2-4|-|-
CASSPVVKALAKNIQYF
TGTGCCAGCAGTCCCGTGGTGAAGGCCTTGGCCAAAAACATTCAGTACTTC
>TRBV2|TRBJ2-1|-|TRBD2
CASSATSGRPQNEQFF
TGTGCCAGCAGCGCTACTAGCGGGAGGCCTCAGAATGAGCAGTTCTTC
>TRBV12-3/TRBV12-4|TRBJ1-2|-|-
CASSLKSQGYTF
TGTGCCAGCAGTTTAAAATCCCAGGGCTACACCTTC
>TRBV18|TRBJ2-3|-|-
CASSPPRRGPSTDTQYF
TGTGCCAGCTCACCACCGAGAAGGGGCCCAAGCACAGATACGCAGTATTTT
>TRBV5-1|TRBJ2-1|-|-
CASSLVQSNNEQFF
TGCGCCAGCAGCTTGGTACAGTCAAACAATGAGCAGTTCTTC
>TRBV20-1|TRBJ1-2|-|TRBD1
CSAVGTGGIYYGYTF
TGCAGTGCTGTGGGGACAGGGGGCATTTATTATGGCTACACCTTC
>TRBV28|TRBJ1-4|few|-
CASNLASNEKLFF
TGTGCCAGCAACCTCGCCTCTAATGAAAAACTGTTTTTT
>TRBV5-5|TRBJ2-1|-|TRBD1
CASSWRGQGNNEQFF
TGTGCCAGCAGCTGGAGGGGACAGGGGAACAATGAGCAGTTCTTC
>TRBV6-2/TRBV6-3|TRBJ1-6|few|TRBD1
CASDRDRINSPLHF
TGTGCCAGCGACCGGGACAGGATTAATTCACCCCTCCACTTT
>TRBV9|TRBJ1-4|few|-
CASSARSGYEKLFF
TGTGCCAGCAGCGCCCGCAGCGGCTATGAAAAACTGTTTTTT
>TRBV7-2|TRBJ2-3|-|-
CASSLAVPVSTDTQYF
TGTGCCAGCAGCTTAGCGGTTCCGGTGAGCACAGATACGCAGTATTTT
>TRBV7-9|TRBJ2-1|few|TRBD2
CASRRVAGYEQFF
TGTGCCAGTAGGAGGGTAGCGGGTTATGAGCAGTTCTTC
>TRBV3-1|TRBJ1-2|few|-
CASSQAGGYTF
TGTGCCAGCAGCCAAGCTGGTGGCTACACCTTC
>TRBV4-3|TRBJ1-3|many|TRBD1
CASSLNPTGNSGNTIYF
TGCGCCAGCAGCCTCAACCCGACAGGGAACTCTGGAAACACCATATATTTT
>TRBV7-2|TRBJ2-3|-|TRBD1
CASSLQPGQIADTQYF
TGTGCCAGCAGCTTGCAACCGGGACAGATCGCAGATACGCAGTATTTT
>TRBV9|TRBJ2-3|-|TRBD2
CASSGGTSGIDTQYF
TGTGCCAGCAGCGGCGGGACTAGCGGGATAGATACGCAGTATTTT
>TRBV19|TRBJ2-1|-|-
CASSMLFQAYNEQFF
TGTGCCAGTAGTATGCTTTTCCAAGCGTACAATGAGCAGTTCTTC
>TRBV7-8|TRBJ2-7|-|-
CASSLAKGTMDEQYF
TGTGCCAGCAGCTTAGCCAAGGGGACGATGGACGAGCAGTACTTC
>TRBV18|TRBJ2-7|-|-
CASSPPASYEQYF
TGTGCCAGCTCACCACCAGCCAGCTACGAGCAGTACTTC